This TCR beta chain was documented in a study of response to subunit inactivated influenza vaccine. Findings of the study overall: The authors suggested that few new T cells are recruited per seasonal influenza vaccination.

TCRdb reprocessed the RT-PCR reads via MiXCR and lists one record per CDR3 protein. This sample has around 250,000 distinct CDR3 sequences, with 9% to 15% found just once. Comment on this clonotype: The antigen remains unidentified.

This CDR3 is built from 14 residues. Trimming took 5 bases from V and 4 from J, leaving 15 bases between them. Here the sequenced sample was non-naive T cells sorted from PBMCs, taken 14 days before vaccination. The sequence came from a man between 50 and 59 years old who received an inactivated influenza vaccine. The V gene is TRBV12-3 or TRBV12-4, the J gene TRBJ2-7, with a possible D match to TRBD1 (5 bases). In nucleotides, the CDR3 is TGTGCCAGCAGTCCACAGGTATGGGGTTACGAGCAGTACTTC. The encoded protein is CASSPQVWGYEQYF.